The entry below gives a single T cell receptor (beta chain) sequence along with its context. Repertoires were generated with immunoSEQ multiplex PCR, while TCRdb's copy carries only in-frame clones and drops some. Of 200,000 to 300,000 clones listed, about 91% were seen once; the top ten hold roughly 2.3%. The CDR3 is 13 residues long. This sample is drawn from a study of blood T cell repertoires in COVID-19. Participant reports of clinical history set cohort assignment. The TCR originated in a woman between 35 and 50 years old with acute COVID-19. V and J are TRBV12-1 and TRBJ2-1; the table's D call, TRBD2, has no DNA check behind it. TRBV12-1 is a listed pseudogene. Sequenced sample: PBMCs or T cells enriched from blood (not recorded which). The CDR3 DNA follows: TGTGCCAGCAGCTTACTTAGCGGGGGGGCAAGGTTCTTC. Translating it yields CASSLLSGGARFF.